The entry that follows covers one T cell receptor (beta chain) sequence. Its specificity is not known. This CDR3 has 18 residues. V was clipped by 1 base and J by 5 bases; unmatched bases: 12. Germline loops: CDR1 SNHLY, CDR2 FYNNEI. Sample treatment: roughly 18 received Ad26.COV2.S at low or high dose, single or two shots; several received placebo; per-sample allocation not given. Samples came from day 63 after the first vaccine or placebo injection. The sample is drawn from a study of Ad26.COV2.S vaccination and SARS-CoV-2 variants. Study as a whole: The study gave Ad26.COV2.S intramuscularly, once or twice 56 days apart. Study-wide results and caveats: Among vaccine recipients, spike-specific TCR breadth exceeded that of placebo recipients. In vaccinated individuals, spike-specific CD8+ and CD4+ T cell responses reportedly displayed substantial breadth.

Using immunoSEQ multiplex PCR, the repertoire was profiled, and TCRdb retains in-frame clones only, with some absent. The sample shows about 460,000 clones, around 89% of them seen only once. The sequencing here drew on peripheral blood, taken in a trial of Ad26.COV2.S vaccine versus placebo. This sequence was found in a person aged 18-65 years who received the Ad26.COV2.S COVID-19 vaccine or a placebo. This chain uses TRBV2 with TRBJ2-7; TRBD2 matches at 12 bases. The CDR3 spells CASSEVTSGSPPRDEQYF. For the CDR3, the DNA is TGTGCCAGCAGTGAAGTGACTAGCGGGAGCCCGCCGAGGGACGAGCAGTACTTC.